This is a list of T cell receptor beta chains from one sample in a study of radiation and T cells in renal cell carcinoma. Sequenced by immunoSEQ multiplex PCR; TCRdb stores in-frame clones only, minus some. The sample has tens of thousands of clones; around 81% are singletons. The specimen was blood, collected from a patient whose treatment included radiotherapy and nephrectomy. The receptor source for this set is a man aged 55-75 years with renal cell carcinoma. CDR3s include the opening cysteine and the closing phenylalanine or tryptophan. The order of the fields is clone size, D gene, V gene, J gene, CDR3 length, CDR3 DNA, CDR3 protein. D genes are given only for firm matches. For some rows the clone size is stated as once, few or many, or as a class when expanded; others skip it.

NA,NA,TRBV12-5,TRBJ1-4,14,TGTGCTAGTGGTTTACAGCCCACAATTGAAAAACTGTTTTTT,CASGLQPTIEKLFF
NA,TRBD1,TRBV27,TRBJ1-6,19,TGTGCCAGCAGCGGCGGGACAGACGGGTTTACGGGCTATAATTCACCCCTCCACTTT,CASSGGTDGFTGYNSPLHF
NA,TRBD1,TRBV4-3,TRBJ1-4,16,TGCGCCAGCAGCCAAGACAGGGGGCAGGCTAATGAAAAACTGTTTTTT,CASSQDRGQANEKLFF
NA,NA,TRBV28,TRBJ2-5,16,TGTGCCAGCAGTACCCCCTCGGGACGGAACCAAGAGACCCAGTACTTC,CASSTPSGRNQETQYF
NA,NA,TRBV25-1,TRBJ1-6,13,TGTGCCAGCACCGGGGGCGCGGGTTCACCCCTCCACTTT,CASTGGAGSPLHF
NA,NA,TRBV6-1,TRBJ2-1,16,TGTGCCAGCACTGACAGGGTCGGAGGGCCAGGCAATGAGCAGTTCTTC,CASTDRVGGPGNEQFF
NA,NA,TRBV5-4,TRBJ2-4,15,TGTGCCAGCAGCTCGGAGCGGTTAGCCAAAAACATTCAGTACTTC,CASSSERLAKNIQYF
NA,NA,TRBV30,TRBJ2-7,15,TGTGCCGGTAAGACAGCGAAAGGAGATCCTTACGAGCAGTACTTC,CAGKTAKGDPYEQYF
few,NA,TRBV11-3,TRBJ2-5,13,TGTGCCAGCAGTCGGACTCTTAAAGAGACCCAGTACTTC,CASSRTLKETQYF
NA,TRBD1,TRBV11-2,TRBJ2-5,15,TGTGCCAGCAGCTTAGATGTGACAGGGCCCGAGACCCAGTACTTC,CASSLDVTGPETQYF
NA,TRBD1,TRBV7-3,TRBJ2-3,13,TGTGCCAGCAGCCCGACAGGGGCAGATACGCAGTATTTT,CASSPTGADTQYF
NA,TRBD2,TRBV10-3,TRBJ2-7,16,TGTGCCATCAGTGGGCGAACAGCGGGGGTCTCCTACGAGCAGTACTTC,CAISGRTAGVSYEQYF
NA,TRBD1,TRBV15,TRBJ1-1,16,TGTGCCACCAGCAGAGAAGCCGGGACAGCGAACACTGAAGCTTTCTTT,CATSREAGTANTEAFF
NA,TRBD1,TRBV11-2,TRBJ2-7,16,TGTGCCAGCAGCTCGGTACAGGGGGCGGTTTCCTACGAGCAGTACTTC,CASSSVQGAVSYEQYF
NA,NA,TRBV11-2,TRBJ1-2,16,TGTGCCAGCAGCTTAGATTCTCCCAGACTTAACTATGGCTACACCTTC,CASSLDSPRLNYGYTF
NA,NA,TRBV2,TRBJ1-2,14,TGTGCCAGCAGTGAAAGGTGGGGGAACTATGGCTACACCTTC,CASSERWGNYGYTF
few,NA,TRBV15,TRBJ2-2,13,TGTGCCACCAGCTGGAGGGGGACCGGGGAGCTGTTTTTT,CATSWRGTGELFF
NA,NA,TRBV2,TRBJ1-1,14,TGTGCCAGCAGTGAAACGCAGATGAACACTGAAGCTTTCTTT,CASSETQMNTEAFF
NA,TRBD1,TRBV5-1,TRBJ1-1,18,TGCGCCAGCAGCTTGATAGGGGGACAGGGGTACGGGGACACTGAAGCTTTCTTT,CASSLIGGQGYGDTEAFF
NA,NA,TRBV19,TRBJ1-2,17,TGTGCCAGTAGTATATACTCGGGACGTAGACGGGACTATGGCTACACCTTC,CASSIYSGRRRDYGYTF
NA,NA,TRBV6-6,TRBJ2-3,14,TGTGCCAGCAGCCCAACGAGCGGCACAGATACGCAGTATTTT,CASSPTSGTDTQYF
NA,NA,TRBV7-9,TRBJ1-4,15,TGTGCCAGCAGCTTAAACACGGGCGCGGATGAAAAACTGTTTTTT,CASSLNTGADEKLFF
NA,NA,TRBV28,TRBJ1-3,13,TGTGCCAGCAGGTTAAGCTCTGGAAACACCATATATTTT,CASRLSSGNTIYF
NA,NA,TRBV29-1,TRBJ1-1,13,TGCAGCGTTGGCGGGCTGGTGTCCACTGAAGCTTTCTTT,CSVGGLVSTEAFF
few,NA,TRBV30,TRBJ1-1,14,TGTGCCTGGAGTGTACCCAGAGGGCTGACTGAAGCTTTCTTT,CAWSVPRGLTEAFF
NA,TRBD1,TRBV19,TRBJ1-4,15,TGTGCCAGTAGTGGGACAGGTCCAACTAATGAAAAACTGTTTTTT,CASSGTGPTNEKLFF
NA,TRBD2,TRBV7-8,TRBJ2-2,17,TGTGCCAGCAGCCTACACTCTTCAGCGGGAGGGTACGGGGAGCTGTTTTTT,CASSLHSSAGGYGELFF
NA,NA,TRBV29-1,TRBJ1-1,11,TGCAGCGTTGAAACCGGTCTTGAAGCTTTCTTT,CSVETGLEAFF
NA,NA,TRBV11-3,TRBJ2-5,12,TGTGCCAGCAGCTTATCCCCAGAGACCCAGTACTTC,CASSLSPETQYF